This T cell receptor beta chain was captured by sequencing in a study of T cell responses to AZD1222 COVID-19 vaccine. Findings and limits, study-wide: The number of AZD1222 recipients seropositive at baseline was only five to seven. The study found Spike-specific TCR breadth and depth rose after two AZD1222 doses.

Assay: immunoSEQ multiplex PCR; the TCRdb copy retains only in-frame clones and omits some. The sample carries some 130,000 clones, approximately 84% recorded once. Germline V gene data show CDR1 as SGHAT and CDR2 as FQNNGV. The trim removed 5 bases at V and 4 bases at J, leaving 6 bases unmatched. The CDR3 is 15 residues long. Concerning this clone: Its specificity is not known.

The chain carries TRBV11-2 and TRBJ2-1; TRBD1 matches 9 bases. The clonotype was recovered from an adult in good health. Sequenced material: peripheral blood, taken on day 0 of AZD1222 vaccination. The CDR3 coding sequence is TGTGCCAGCAGCCCAGACAGGGGGTTTTACAATGAGCAGTTCTTC. Its protein product is CASSPDRGFYNEQFF.